Below, 19 T cell receptor beta chains from the same sample are listed, as sequenced in a study of sequential checkpoint blockade in melanoma. The data were produced by immunoSEQ multiplex PCR, yet TCRdb's version contains in-frame clones alone and is incomplete. The sample has about 6,400 clones; under 25% are singletons. Treatment meaning: randomized to nivolumab then ipilimumab (arm A) or the reverse (arm B). The material was tumor tissue (inferred from file names), obtained from a patient given nivolumab and ipilimumab in sequence. Source of these receptors: a human donor with melanoma.

This clone is medium-sized by share. The chain joins TRBV6-8 to TRBJ2-1; 7 nucleotides align to TRBD2. Germline trimming cut 4 bases from V and 5 bases from J; bases unmatched to any gene: 8. Germline CDR1 and CDR2: MNHGY and SAAAGT. The CDR3 sequence is 15 residues long. This chain's CDR3 is CASSSGGSADNEQFF. The CDR3 DNA reads as TGTGCCAGCAGTTCAGGCGGGAGCGCGGACAATGAGCAGTTCTTC.

This clone was recorded a few times. This chain links TRBV11-3 with TRBJ2-5, with D tentatively TRBD1 or TRBD2 (5 bases each). V gave up 5 bases and J gave up 4 bases, with 17 bases separating them. The CDR3 runs to 15 residues. The V gene's germline CDR1 is SGHNT and CDR2 YENEEA. The CDR3 is CASSPPGTPRETQYF. The CDR3 DNA is TGTGCCAGCAGCCCCCCCGGGACCCCCCGAGAGACCCAGTACTTC.

This clone has a handful of counts. V and J are TRBV16 and TRBJ1-3; 7 bases agree with TRBD1. Germline CDR1 and CDR2: KGHSY and FQNENV. V was pared by 6 bases and J by 0 bases, with 26 bases of the junction left unmatched. The CDR3 is 22 amino acids. The CDR3: CASSSISIIGQVHPSSGNTIYF. DNA for the CDR3: TGTGCCAGCAGTTCTATATCTATAATTGGACAGGTACATCCGAGCTCTGGAAACACCATATATTTT.

This clone was seen only a few times. The chain recombines TRBV10-2 with TRBJ2-1; 10 nucleotides match TRBD2. The CDR3 loop spans 19 amino acids. The germline V gene encodes CDR1 WSHSY and CDR2 SAAADI. The V and J ends lost 6 bases and 2 bases, in that order; junction bases with no gene match: 16. The CDR3 here is CASREIAGGESAPYNEQFF. CDR3 nucleotides: TGCGCCAGCAGAGAGATAGCGGGAGGAGAGTCGGCACCCTACAATGAGCAGTTCTTC.

In its sample, this clone is medium-sized. The rearrangement uses TRBV11-3 and TRBJ2-7, with TRBD2 matching 7 bases. The V segment lost 3 bases and the J segment 3 bases; nucleotides outside the gene matches: 5. This CDR3 is 14 amino acids long. CDR1 is SGHNT, CDR2 YENEEA, per germline. The CDR3 loop reads CASSFGLVDYEQYF. The DNA of the CDR3 is TGTGCCAGCAGCTTCGGACTAGTCGACTACGAGCAGTACTTC.

This clone was counted at least ten times. CDR3 coding DNA: TGTGCCAGCAGCCAAGCCCTAGGGTGGGGTGACACTGAAGCTTTCTTT. Protein product: CASSQALGWGDTEAFF. This chain links TRBV11-3 with TRBJ1-1; no definite D call. V was clipped by 5 bases and J by 3 bases, with 19 bases between them. The germline V gene encodes CDR1 SGHNT and CDR2 YENEEA. The CDR3 has 16 residues.

This rearrangement joins TRBV29-1 to TRBJ2-3; no clear D gene. Germline V gene data show CDR1 as SQVTM and CDR2 as ANQGSEA. The CDR3 covers 13 residues. V lost 4 bases and J 0 bases, leaving 8 bases between the germline ends. The CDR3 sequence: CSVAGGSTDTQYF. CDR3 sequence (DNA): TGCAGCGTTGCGGGCGGTAGCACAGATACGCAGTATTTT.

This clone was detected only a few times. The chain couples TRBV7-1 to TRBJ2-1; the match to TRBD2 covers 8 bases. TRBV7-1 is identified as an open reading frame with a role that is uncertain. V shed 4 bases and J 7 bases; nucleotides not matched to a gene: 15. The CDR3 length is 17 residues. The CDR3 region has the DNA TGTGCCAGCAGCTTATTGCCTATCGGGAGGGCTGGGAATGAGCAGTTCTTC. It codes for CASSLLPIGRAGNEQFF.

The chain links TRBV6-8 to TRBJ2-7; 7 nucleotides agree with TRBD2. CDR1 is MNHGY and CDR2 is SAAAGT in the germline V gene. Trimming removed 2 bases from V and 1 base from J; junction bases left unmatched: 8. The CDR3 extends over 16 amino acids. The CDR3 loop reads CASSYPLGGTSYEQYF. In DNA, the CDR3 is TGTGCCAGCAGTTACCCCCTGGGAGGGACTTCCTACGAGCAGTACTTC.

This clone appeared a few times. The chain recombines TRBV9 with TRBJ2-2, with a weak D call TRBD1 (6 bases). V dropped 5 bases and J dropped 3 bases, with 8 bases sitting between them. Looked up from germline, CDR1 is SGDLS and CDR2 is YYNGEE. The CDR3 consists of 13 residues. In DNA, the CDR3 is TGTGCCAGCAGGAAGGGGGACACCGGGGAGCTGTTTTTT. This gives the protein CASRKGDTGELFF.

This clone has a handful of counts. This chain joins TRBV6-8 and TRBJ2-1, with 7 bases matching TRBD2. Germline-derived CDR1 and CDR2 are MNHGY and SAAAGT. This CDR3 comprises 16 residues. V lost 5 bases and J lost 6; bases outside the gene matches: 13. CDR3 nucleotides: TGTGCCAGCAGTCCATTAGCCCTCCTAGCGGTCAATGAGCAGTTCTTC. Protein product: CASSPLALLAVNEQFF.

V gene TRBV11-3 combines with J gene TRBJ2-7, with D tentatively TRBD2 (6 bases). The CDR3 contains 15 residues. Trimming stripped 7 bases from V and 7 bases from J, with 23 bases between. Germline CDR1 is SGHNT and CDR2 is YENEEA. The CDR3 here is CASNLKDRGTGEQYF. The CDR3 region has the DNA TGTGCCAGCAACCTCAAAGACCGAGGGACTGGGGAGCAGTACTTC.

The chain recombines TRBV6-8 with TRBJ1-1; no reliable D call. CDR3 size: 15 residues. The germline gives CDR1 MNHGY, CDR2 SAAAGT. The V end was cut by 5 bases, the J end by 4 bases, with 17 bases between. CDR3 DNA sequence: TGTGCCAGCAGTGATTTGTCCAGTTATCGCACTGAAGCTTTCTTT. Its translation: CASSDLSSYRTEAFF.

The chain couples TRBV19 to TRBJ2-5, with 8 nucleotides matching TRBD2. Germline CDR1 reads LNHDA; CDR2 reads SQIVND (reference sequence). There are 15 residues in the CDR3. V dropped 10 bases and J dropped 2; count of bases not matched to a gene: 12. The CDR3 region is CATNSVASGQETQYF. CDR3 in DNA: TGTGCCACCAATTCAGTAGCTAGCGGGCAAGAGACCCAGTACTTC.

The sample holds a few counts of this clone. V is TRBV11-3 and J is TRBJ2-7, with 12 bases matching TRBD1. The J segment lost 3 bases and the V segment lost 5 bases, leaving 5 bases of the junction unmatched. CDR1 SGHNT and CDR2 YENEEA come from the germline V gene. This CDR3 spans 15 amino acids. CDR3 bases: TGTGCCAGCAGCAAAGGGACAGGGGGCTTCTACGAGCAGTACTTC. Its protein product is CASSKGTGGFYEQYF.

This clone was seen at least ten times. The gene calls are TRBV6-8 and TRBJ2-1; perhaps D is TRBD1 or TRBD2 (5 bases each). The ends were cut back, 6 bases at V and 2 bases at J, with 14 bases in the middle. The CDR3 loop spans 15 amino acids. Germline V gene lookup returns CDR1 MNHGY and CDR2 SAAAGT. This chain's CDR3 is CASSYGTGTYNEQFF. The DNA of the CDR3 is TGTGCCAGCAGCTATGGGACCGGTACCTACAATGAGCAGTTCTTC.

This clone came up many times. V usage is TRBV11-3 and J usage is TRBJ1-2; D is perhaps TRBD1 (6 bases). The CDR3 covers 15 residues. With 4 bases removed from V and 6 bases from J, the gap between germline ends came to 18 bases. The V gene's germline CDR1 is SGHNT and CDR2 YENEEA. CDR3 nucleotides: TGTGCCAGCAGCTACTCGGTGGGGGGCGGTGATGGCTACACCTTC. It translates to CASSYSVGGGDGYTF.

The sample holds a few counts of this clone. The V and J genes are TRBV6-8 and TRBJ1-1; D unclear. Per germline, CDR1 MNHGY and CDR2 SAAAGT. The V gene lost 2 bases and the J gene lost 4 bases, with 8 bases spanning the gap. The CDR3 consists of 13 residues. CDR3 sequence reads: CASSYAAGTEAFF. DNA of the CDR3: TGTGCCAGCAGTTACGCAGCAGGCACTGAAGCTTTCTTT.

CDR3 residues: CASSYEVLLGELFF. Written as DNA, the CDR3 is TGTGCCAGCAGTTACGAAGTCCTTTTGGGGGAGCTGTTTTTT. This chain connects TRBV6-8 to TRBJ2-2; D is unclear. The CDR3 loop spans 14 amino acids. With 2 bases removed from V and 8 bases from J, the gap between germline ends came to 12 bases. CDR1 and CDR2 from the germline V gene are MNHGY and SAAAGT.